Listed below are T cell receptor beta chains from one sample, sequenced in a study of PD-1 blockade in mismatch repair-deficient tumors. Sequencing used immunoSEQ multiplex PCR; TCRdb keeps in-frame clones, though not all of them. The sample lists some 110,000 clones, over 60% seen once, with 4.7% in the top ten. The sequencing here drew on peripheral blood, taken approximately 14 months after starting pembrolizumab. The receptor set was obtained from an adult with mismatch repair-deficient cancer. Each CDR3 is given with its conserved first and last residue. The order of the fields is clone size, D gene, CDR3 length, J gene, V gene, CDR3 protein, CDR3 DNA. D genes are given only for firm matches. Rows give clone size only sometimes, using once, few, many, or a class for an expanded clone.

- | TRBD2 | 15 | TRBJ2-7 | TRBV10-3 | CAIRNFGTREDEQYF | TGTGCCATCAGAAACTTCGGGACTAGAGAGGACGAGCAGTACTTC
few | - | 14 | TRBJ2-3 | TRBV9 | CASSVTVDPDTQYF | TGTGCCAGCAGCGTAACGGTTGATCCAGATACGCAGTATTTT
few | - | 17 | TRBJ2-6 | TRBV18 | CASSPFRTSPGANVLTF | TGTGCCAGCTCACCATTTAGGACATCGCCGGGGGCCAACGTCCTGACTTTC
- | - | 14 | TRBJ1-1 | TRBV19 | CASSHSEGRIRTLF | TGTGCCAGTAGTCACTCGGAGGGGCGCATAAGAACCCTATTT
- | - | 16 | TRBJ2-3 | TRBV10-3 | CAICPQRGADTDTQYF | TGTGCCATCTGCCCTCAAAGGGGAGCGGACACAGATACGCAGTATTTT
- | TRBD2 | 15 | TRBJ2-7 | TRBV11-1 | CASSELAEVPREQYF | TGTGCCAGCAGCGAACTAGCGGAGGTCCCTCGGGAGCAGTACTTC
- | - | 15 | TRBJ1-5 | TRBV27 | CASSTDARRNQPQHF | TGTGCCAGCTCTACCGACGCAAGGAGAAATCAGCCCCAGCATTTT
- | - | 15 | TRBJ2-3 | TRBV4-1 | CASNGGLTFTDTQYF | TGCGCCAGCAATGGGGGGCTGACCTTCACAGATACGCAGTATTTT
- | - | 14 | TRBJ1-1 | TRBV9 | CASSPRGQNTEAFF | TGTGCCAGCAGCCCGAGGGGACAGAACACTGAAGCTTTCTTT
- | TRBD2 | 15 | TRBJ2-7 | TRBV5-1 | CASSLESREGYEQYF | TGCGCCAGCAGCTTGGAGTCGCGGGAGGGCTACGAGCAGTACTTC
- | TRBD1 | 20 | TRBJ1-5 | TRBV27 | CASSLSPAQGGTGGVQPQHF | TGTGCCAGCAGTTTATCCCCCGCCCAAGGTGGGACAGGGGGGGTCCAGCCCCAGCATTTT
- | TRBD2 | 17 | TRBJ2-2 | TRBV4-3 | CASSQVLAGGNTGELFF | TGCGCCAGCAGCCAGGTTCTAGCGGGAGGGAACACCGGGGAGCTGTTTTTT
- | TRBD1 | 10 | TRBJ1-1 | TRBV20-1 | CSQGVTEAFF | TGCAGCCAGGGGGTAACTGAAGCTTTCTTT
few | - | 12 | TRBJ1-5 | TRBV5-6 | CASSLWRQPQHF | TGTGCCAGCAGCTTGTGGCGGCAGCCCCAGCATTTT
- | - | 15 | TRBJ2-1 | TRBV14 | CASSQVWADVGEQFF | TGTGCCAGCAGCCAAGTTTGGGCGGACGTCGGTGAGCAGTTCTTC
- | - | 16 | TRBJ2-6 | TRBV5-1 | CASSLGRSSGANVLTF | TGCGCCAGCAGCTTGGGGCGGAGCTCTGGGGCCAACGTCCTGACTTTC
medium-sized | TRBD2 | 14 | TRBJ2-1 | TRBV29-1 | CSVGGTSGSDEQFF | TGCAGCGTTGGAGGGACTAGCGGGAGTGATGAGCAGTTCTTC
- | - | 11 | TRBJ1-1 | TRBV5-8 | CASSRVSEAFF | TGTGCCAGCAGCCGAGTTTCTGAAGCTTTCTTT
- | - | 13 | TRBJ2-7 | TRBV5-5 | CASSLDRAYEQYF | TGTGCCAGCAGCTTGGACAGAGCCTACGAGCAGTACTTC
- | TRBD1 | 14 | TRBJ1-5 | TRBV7-2 | CASSYTQGGQPQHF | TGTGCCAGCAGCTACACGCAGGGGGGGCAGCCCCAGCATTTT
few | - | 13 | TRBJ2-7 | TRBV27 | CASSPSVSYEQYF | TGTGCCAGCAGCCCGAGCGTGTCCTACGAGCAGTACTTC
- | - | 13 | TRBJ2-1 | TRBV30 | CAWRQEIYNEQFF | TGTGCCTGGAGGCAGGAGATATACAATGAGCAGTTCTTC
- | TRBD1 | 14 | TRBJ2-4 | TRBV6-1 | CASSEGDRGYIQYF | TGTGCCAGCAGTGAAGGAGACAGGGGATACATTCAGTACTTC
- | - | 12 | TRBJ2-1 | TRBV21-1 | CASSPRCDEQFF | TGTGCCAGCAGCCCCCGGTGCGATGAGCAGTTCTTC
- | - | 14 | TRBJ1-2 | TRBV7-3 | CASSPGAGGGGYTF | TGTGCCAGCAGCCCGGGTGCGGGGGGCGGAGGCTACACCTTC
- | - | 14 | TRBJ2-5 | TRBV10-3 | CAIGSRPGVETQYF | TGTGCCATCGGATCTCGACCGGGAGTAGAGACCCAGTACTTC
- | - | 14 | TRBJ2-7 | TRBV7-2 | CASSLERASYEQYF | TGTGCCAGCAGCTTGGAAAGGGCCTCCTACGAGCAGTACTTC
- | - | 14 | TRBJ2-3 | TRBV6-6 | CASDEQGGTDTQYF | TGTGCCAGCGATGAACAGGGAGGCACAGATACGCAGTATTTT
- | TRBD2 | 10 | TRBJ2-1 | TRBV7-9 | CALAGIGQFF | TGTGCCCTAGCGGGAATTGGGCAGTTCTTC
- | - | 14 | TRBJ2-1 | TRBV2 | CASSDRELGNEQFF | TGTGCCAGCAGTGACCGGGAGCTTGGCAATGAGCAGTTCTTC
- | TRBD1 | 16 | TRBJ1-5 | TRBV28 | CASTLEDREGNQPQHF | TGTGCCAGCACACTTGAGGACAGGGAGGGTAATCAGCCCCAGCATTTT
few | - | 13 | TRBJ2-7 | TRBV7-2 | CASSLGDIYEQYF | TGTGCCAGCAGCTTAGGGGACATCTACGAGCAGTACTTC
- | TRBD2 | 19 | TRBJ2-5 | TRBV5-1 | CASSLKSKMSSGPQETQYF | TGCGCCAGCAGCTTGAAGTCTAAAATGTCTAGCGGACCCCAAGAGACCCAGTACTTC
- | - | 16 | TRBJ2-5 | TRBV5-1 | CASSLGAVLLRETQYF | TGCGCCAGCAGCTTGGGTGCGGTTCTCTTGAGGGAGACCCAGTACTTC
once | TRBD2 | 15 | TRBJ2-1 | TRBV15 | CATSRGAGGYNEQFF | TGTGCCACCAGCAGAGGAGCGGGGGGTTACAATGAGCAGTTCTTC
- | - | 14 | TRBJ1-5 | TRBV30 | CAWKGPYSNQPQHF | TGTGCCTGGAAGGGACCTTATAGCAATCAGCCCCAGCATTTT
- | - | 14 | TRBJ2-7 | TRBV6-5 | CASSFSGLTYEQYF | TGTGCCAGCAGTTTTTCGGGACTGACCTACGAGCAGTACTTC
- | - | 16 | TRBJ2-4 | TRBV11-3 | CASSLFGGGGKNIQYF | TGTGCCAGCAGCCTGTTTGGGGGAGGAGGCAAAAACATTCAGTACTTC
- | - | 16 | TRBJ1-2 | TRBV5-4 | CASMSRTSPLNYGYTF | TGTGCCAGCATGTCTCGGACAAGCCCTTTAAACTATGGCTACACCTTC
few | - | 12 | TRBJ1-5 | TRBV7-9 | CASSLNQQPQHF | TGTGCCAGCAGCTTAAACCAGCAGCCCCAGCATTTT